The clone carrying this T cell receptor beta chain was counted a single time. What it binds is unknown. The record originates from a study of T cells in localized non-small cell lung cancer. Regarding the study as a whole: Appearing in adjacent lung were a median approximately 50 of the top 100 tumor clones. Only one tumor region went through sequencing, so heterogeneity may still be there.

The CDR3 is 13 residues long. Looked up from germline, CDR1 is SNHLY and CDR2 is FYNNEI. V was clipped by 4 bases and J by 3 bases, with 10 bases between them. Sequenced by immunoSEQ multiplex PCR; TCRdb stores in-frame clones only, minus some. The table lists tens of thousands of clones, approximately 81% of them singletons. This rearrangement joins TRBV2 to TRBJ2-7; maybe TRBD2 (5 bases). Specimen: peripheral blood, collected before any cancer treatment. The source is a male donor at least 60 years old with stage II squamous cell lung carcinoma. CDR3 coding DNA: TGTGCCAGCAGTGCAGAGGGAAACTACGAGCAGTACTTC. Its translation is CASSAEGNYEQYF. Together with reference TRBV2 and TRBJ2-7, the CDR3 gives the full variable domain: EPEVTQTPSHQVTQMGQEVILRCVPISNHLYFYWYRQILGQKVEFLVSFYNNEISEKSEIFDDQFSVERPDGSNFTLKIRSTKLEDSAMYFCASSAEGNYEQYFGPGTRLTVT.